Each of the 4 T cell receptor beta chains below was sequenced from the same sample in a study of T cells in Graves' hyperthyroidism and ophthalmopathy. Researchers amplified the TCR beta CDR3 regions from RNA transcripts. An initial round of RT-PCR targeting the TCR CDR3 relied on the HTBI primer set. TCRdb re-analysed the multiplex PCR reads in MiXCR, keeping a single row per CDR3 protein. The profile shows roughly 660,000 distinct CDR3 sequences, roughly 17% of them singletons. Sequenced input: blood. These receptors all stem from a man between 50 and 59 years old with Graves' hyperthyroidism.

The sample holds many counts of this clonotype. The rearrangement uses TRBV7-2 and TRBJ2-1; perhaps TRBD2 as D (6 bases). CDR1 and CDR2 (germline): SGHTA, FQGNSA. The CDR3 is 15 residues long. Between the trimmed V and J ends, which lost 2 bases and 2 bases, there was a span of 10 bases. The CDR3: CASSLTGATYNEQFF. The DNA for the CDR3 is TGTGCCAGCAGCTTAACGGGAGCTACCTACAATGAGCAGTTCTTC.

This clonotype was seen only a few times. The genes are TRBV27 and TRBJ2-7; D is uncertain. CDR1 MNHEY and CDR2 SMNVEV come from the germline V gene (reference sequence). Trimming cost V 6 bases and J 3 bases, with 12 bases left between them. CDR3 size: 13 residues. CDR3 sequence reads: CASSSAVLYEQYF. CDR3 nucleotide sequence: TGTGCCAGCAGCTCCGCTGTTCTCTACGAGCAGTACTTC.

This chain joins TRBV4-3 and TRBJ1-4, with D perhaps matching TRBD1 (6 bases). V was cut by 3 bases and J by 7 bases, with 15 bases left in between. The CDR3 contains 15 residues. Germline CDR1 and CDR2: LGHNA and YSLEER. In DNA form, the CDR3 reads TGCGCCAGCAGCCAGACTTGGGGCAGGGGTGAAAAACTGTTTTTT. Its protein is CASSQTWGRGEKLFF.

This clonotype was seen at least ten times. The chain combines TRBV6-2 or TRBV6-3 with TRBJ2-1; 8 nucleotides align to TRBD2. Germline-derived CDR1 and CDR2 are MNHEY and SVGEGT. Unmatched junction bases numbered 15, after V lost 7 bases and J lost 7 bases. The CDR3 has 16 residues. The CDR3 loop is CASKGGAGGGGNEQFF. The CDR3 nucleotides read TGTGCCAGCAAGGGGGGGGCGGGAGGAGGAGGGAATGAGCAGTTCTTC.